This T cell receptor beta chain was identified in a study of T cells in Graves' hyperthyroidism and ophthalmopathy. The CDR3 is 17 amino acids. V lost 1 base to trimming and J lost 5 bases; unmatched junction nucleotides: 7. Germline CDR1 is SGHVS and CDR2 is FQNEAQ. Exclusions: uncontrolled infection, other autoimmune disease, pregnancy, lactation. Diagnoses were established using clinical symptoms, serum thyroxine and TRAb, thyroid ultrasound and orbital computed tomography. TCR beta CDR3 sequences were amplified from RNA transcripts. With the HTBI primer set, the TCR CDR3 went through a first round of RT-PCR. One entry per CDR3 protein, called by TCRdb with MiXCR from the multiplex PCR reads. The table records 75,000 to 100,000 distinct CDR3 sequences, approximately 40% of them present only once. The study's findings and limits: Among thyroid clonotypes expanded above 0.001, most also appeared in blood. Ophthalmopathy prediction by the model preceded onset by a median about 6 months.

On this clonotype: Its antigen is undetermined.

Sequencing was performed on peripheral blood or thyroid tissue (not recorded which). V and J are TRBV7-8 and TRBJ2-5, with 13 bases fitting TRBD2. The TCR originated in a young woman with Graves' hyperthyroidism. CDR3 region: CASSLELAGGPRETQYF. The CDR3 DNA reads as TGTGCCAGCAGCTTAGAACTAGCGGGAGGGCCTCGGGAGACCCAGTACTTC.